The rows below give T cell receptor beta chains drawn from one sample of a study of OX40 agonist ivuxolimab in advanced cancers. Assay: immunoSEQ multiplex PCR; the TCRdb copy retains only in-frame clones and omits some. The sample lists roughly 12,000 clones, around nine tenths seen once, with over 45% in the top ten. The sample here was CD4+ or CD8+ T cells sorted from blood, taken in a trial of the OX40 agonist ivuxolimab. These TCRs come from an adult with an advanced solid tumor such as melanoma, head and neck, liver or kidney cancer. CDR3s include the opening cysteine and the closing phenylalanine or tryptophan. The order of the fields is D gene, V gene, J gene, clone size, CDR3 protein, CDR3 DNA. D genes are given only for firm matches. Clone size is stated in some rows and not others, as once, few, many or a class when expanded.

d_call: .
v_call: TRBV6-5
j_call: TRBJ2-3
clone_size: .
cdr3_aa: CASSGGVTDTQYF
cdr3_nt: TGTGCCAGCAGTGGAGGGGTTACAGATACGCAGTATTTT

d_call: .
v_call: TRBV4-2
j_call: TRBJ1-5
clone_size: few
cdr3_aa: CASSQGGYQPQHF
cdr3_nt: TGTGCCAGCAGCCAAGGGGGGTATCAGCCCCAGCATTTT

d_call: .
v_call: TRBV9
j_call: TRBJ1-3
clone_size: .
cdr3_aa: CASSVAGSSGNTIYF
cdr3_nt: TGTGCCAGCAGCGTAGCGGGCAGCTCTGGAAACACCATATATTTT

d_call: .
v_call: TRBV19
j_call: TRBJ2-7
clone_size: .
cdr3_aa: CASSLGRDEQYF
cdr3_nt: TGTGCCAGTAGTCTAGGTAGGGACGAGCAGTACTTC

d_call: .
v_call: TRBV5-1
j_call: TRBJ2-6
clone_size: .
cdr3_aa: CASSLGAGANVLTF
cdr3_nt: TGCGCCAGCAGCTTAGGGGCTGGGGCCAACGTCCTGACTTTC

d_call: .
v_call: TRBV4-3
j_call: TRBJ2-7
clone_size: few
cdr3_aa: CASSQDRVQGRPGNEQYF
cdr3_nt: TGCGCCAGCAGCCAAGATAGGGTCCAGGGGCGCCCGGGGAACGAGCAGTACTTC

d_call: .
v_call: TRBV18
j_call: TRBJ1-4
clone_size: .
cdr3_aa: CASSLGQNEKLFF
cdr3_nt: TGTGCCAGCTCACTAGGACAGAATGAAAAACTGTTTTTT

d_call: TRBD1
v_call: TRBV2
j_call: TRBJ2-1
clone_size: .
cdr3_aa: CASRPGTAADEQFF
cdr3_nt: TGTGCCAGCAGGCCCGGGACAGCGGCGGATGAGCAGTTCTTC

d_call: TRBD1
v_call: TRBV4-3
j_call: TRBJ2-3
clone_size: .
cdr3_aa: CASSQDRQGADTQYF
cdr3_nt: TGCGCCAGCAGCCAAGATCGGCAGGGGGCAGATACGCAGTATTTT

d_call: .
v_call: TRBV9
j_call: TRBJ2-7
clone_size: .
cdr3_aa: CASSRVVTAEQYF
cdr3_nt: TGTGCCAGTTCACGGGTGGTGACGGCTGAGCAGTACTTC

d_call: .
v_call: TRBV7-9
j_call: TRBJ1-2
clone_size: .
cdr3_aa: CASSLFPESSYGYTF
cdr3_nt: TGTGCCAGCAGCTTATTCCCGGAGTCCTCATATGGCTACACCTTC

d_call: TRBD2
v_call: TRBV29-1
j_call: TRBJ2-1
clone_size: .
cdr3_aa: CSGSSGRVNEQFF
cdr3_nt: TGCAGCGGAAGTAGCGGGAGGGTAAATGAGCAGTTCTTC

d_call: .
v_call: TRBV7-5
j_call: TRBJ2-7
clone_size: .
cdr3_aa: CASSYSGRASEQYF
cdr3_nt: TGTGCCAGCAGCTACAGCGGGAGGGCGTCCGAGCAGTACTTC

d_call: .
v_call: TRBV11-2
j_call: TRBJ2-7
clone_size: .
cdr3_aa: CASSLVIEQYF
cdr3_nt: TGTGCCAGCAGCTTAGTAATCGAGCAGTACTTC

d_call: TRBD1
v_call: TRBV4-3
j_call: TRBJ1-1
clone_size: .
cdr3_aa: CASSRQGMNTEAFF
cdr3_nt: TGCGCCAGCAGCAGACAGGGGATGAACACTGAAGCTTTCTTT

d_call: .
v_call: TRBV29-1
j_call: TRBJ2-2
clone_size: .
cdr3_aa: CSALTGNGGELFF
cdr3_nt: TGCAGCGCCCTGACAGGCAATGGCGGGGAGCTGTTTTTT

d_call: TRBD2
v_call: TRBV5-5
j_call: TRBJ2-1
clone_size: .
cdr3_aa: CASSEGLADHNEQFF
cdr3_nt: TGTGCCAGCAGCGAAGGACTAGCGGACCACAATGAGCAGTTCTTC

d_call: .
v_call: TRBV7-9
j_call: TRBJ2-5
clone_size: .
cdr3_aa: CASSSLGGGLVTQYF
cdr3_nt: TGTGCCAGCAGTTCCCTCGGGGGTGGGTTGGTGACCCAGTACTTC

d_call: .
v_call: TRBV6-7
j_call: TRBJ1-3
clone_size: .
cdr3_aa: CASLSGAAKPGNTIYF
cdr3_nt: TGTGCCAGCCTCTCCGGGGCAGCGAAGCCTGGAAACACCATATATTTT

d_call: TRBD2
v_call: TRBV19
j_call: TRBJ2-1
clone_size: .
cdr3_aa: CASSIAQGLAGDNEQFF
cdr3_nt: TGTGCCAGTAGTATAGCCCAGGGACTAGCGGGAGACAATGAGCAGTTCTTC

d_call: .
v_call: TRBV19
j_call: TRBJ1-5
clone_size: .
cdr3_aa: CASSIARAVGNQPQHF
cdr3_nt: TGTGCCAGTAGTATAGCCCGGGCGGTTGGCAATCAGCCCCAGCATTTT

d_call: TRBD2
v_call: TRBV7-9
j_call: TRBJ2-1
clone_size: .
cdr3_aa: CASSSIWGTSGVNEQFF
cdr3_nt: TGTGCCAGCAGCTCCATATGGGGGACTAGCGGAGTCAATGAGCAGTTCTTC

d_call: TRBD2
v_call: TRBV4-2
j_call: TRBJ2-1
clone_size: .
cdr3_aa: CASSPGLAGSYNEQFF
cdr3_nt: TGTGCCAGCAGCCCGGGGCTAGCGGGGTCCTACAATGAGCAGTTCTTC

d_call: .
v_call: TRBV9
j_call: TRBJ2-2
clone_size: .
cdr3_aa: CASSVVGGPQLTGELFF
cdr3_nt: TGTGCCAGCAGCGTAGTGGGGGGCCCACAGCTAACCGGGGAGCTGTTTTTT

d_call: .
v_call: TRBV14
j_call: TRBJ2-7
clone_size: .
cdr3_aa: CASSRWGSYEQYF
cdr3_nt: TGTGCCAGCAGCCGATGGGGCAGCTACGAGCAGTACTTC

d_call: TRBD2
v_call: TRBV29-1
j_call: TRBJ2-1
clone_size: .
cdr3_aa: CSVAQREGNEQFF
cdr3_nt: TGCAGCGTTGCCCAGCGGGAAGGCAATGAGCAGTTCTTC

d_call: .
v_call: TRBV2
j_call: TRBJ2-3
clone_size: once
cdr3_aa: CASSFPPEGRDTDTQYF
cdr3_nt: TGTGCCAGCAGTTTTCCCCCGGAGGGGCGCGACACAGATACGCAGTATTTT

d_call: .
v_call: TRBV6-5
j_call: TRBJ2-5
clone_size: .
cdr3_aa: CASSVQTEGQETQYF
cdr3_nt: TGTGCCAGCAGCGTTCAAACAGAGGGGCAAGAGACCCAGTACTTC

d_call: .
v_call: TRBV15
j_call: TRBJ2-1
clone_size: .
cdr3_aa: CATRMGSISSYNEQFF
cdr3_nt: TGTGCCACCAGGATGGGGTCGATCAGCTCCTACAATGAGCAGTTCTTC

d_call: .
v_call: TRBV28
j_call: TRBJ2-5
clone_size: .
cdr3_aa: CASSPMGDQETQYF
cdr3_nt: TGTGCCAGCAGTCCCATGGGGGATCAAGAGACCCAGTACTTC

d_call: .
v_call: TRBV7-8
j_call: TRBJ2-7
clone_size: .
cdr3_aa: CASSSGDYYEQYF
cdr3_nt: TGTGCCAGCAGCTCCGGGGATTACTACGAGCAGTACTTC

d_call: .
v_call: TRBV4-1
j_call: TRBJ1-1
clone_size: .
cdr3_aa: CASRNRALNTEAFF
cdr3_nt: TGCGCCAGCAGAAACAGGGCCTTGAACACTGAAGCTTTCTTT

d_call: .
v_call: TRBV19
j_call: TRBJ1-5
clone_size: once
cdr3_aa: CASSIAHSKGQPQHF
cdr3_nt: TGTGCCAGTAGTATAGCCCATTCAAAGGGTCAGCCCCAGCATTTT

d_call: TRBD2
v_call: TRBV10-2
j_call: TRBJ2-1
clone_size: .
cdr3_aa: CASKPGLTYNEQFF
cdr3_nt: TGCGCCAGCAAACCGGGACTAACCTACAATGAGCAGTTCTTC

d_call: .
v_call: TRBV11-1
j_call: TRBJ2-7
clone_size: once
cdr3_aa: CASSLELGGYEQYF
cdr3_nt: TGTGCCAGCAGCTTAGAGCTCGGGGGCTACGAGCAGTACTTC

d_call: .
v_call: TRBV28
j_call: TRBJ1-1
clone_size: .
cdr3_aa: CASSQTTEAFF
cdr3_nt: TGTGCCAGCAGCCAGACCACTGAAGCTTTCTTT

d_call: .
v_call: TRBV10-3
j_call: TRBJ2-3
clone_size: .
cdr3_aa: CAIRVAEPTDTQYF
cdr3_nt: TGTGCCATCAGGGTAGCGGAACCCACAGATACGCAGTATTTT

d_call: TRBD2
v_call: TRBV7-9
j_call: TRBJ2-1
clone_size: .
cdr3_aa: CASSPSGSGRANEQFF
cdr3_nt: TGTGCCAGCAGCCCCTCTGGGAGCGGGAGGGCCAATGAGCAGTTCTTC

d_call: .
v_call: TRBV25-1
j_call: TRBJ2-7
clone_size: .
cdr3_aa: CASSFAAGEQYF
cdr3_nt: TGTGCCAGCAGCTTCGCGGCGGGGGAGCAGTACTTC

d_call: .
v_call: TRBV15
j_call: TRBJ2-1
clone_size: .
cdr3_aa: CATSRDGAEPYNEQFF
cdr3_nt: TGTGCCACCAGCAGAGATGGGGCAGAACCCTACAATGAGCAGTTCTTC

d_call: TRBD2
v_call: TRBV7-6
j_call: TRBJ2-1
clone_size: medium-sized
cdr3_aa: CASSLVALAGNEQFF
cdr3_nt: TGTGCCAGCAGCTTAGTAGCCTTAGCGGGGAATGAGCAGTTCTTC

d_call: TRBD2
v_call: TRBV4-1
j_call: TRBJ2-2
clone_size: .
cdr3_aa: CASSPEERGTGELFF
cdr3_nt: TGCGCCAGCAGCCCCGAGGAGCGGGGCACCGGGGAGCTGTTTTTT

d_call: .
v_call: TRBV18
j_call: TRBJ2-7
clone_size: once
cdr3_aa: CASSPGLYEQYF
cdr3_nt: TGTGCCAGCTCCCCGGGACTCTACGAGCAGTACTTC

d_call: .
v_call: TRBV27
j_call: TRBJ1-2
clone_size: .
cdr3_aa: CASSPWGAGIRDGYTF
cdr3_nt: TGTGCCAGCAGCCCTTGGGGGGCAGGGATCCGTGATGGCTACACCTTC

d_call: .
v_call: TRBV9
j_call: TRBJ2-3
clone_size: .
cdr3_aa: CASSVSGGTDTQYF
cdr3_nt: TGTGCCAGCAGCGTTAGTGGAGGCACAGATACGCAGTATTTT

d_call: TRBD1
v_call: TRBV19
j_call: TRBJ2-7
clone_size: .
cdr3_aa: CASTLTGSSYEQYF
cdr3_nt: TGTGCCAGTACCCTGACAGGGAGCTCCTACGAGCAGTACTTC

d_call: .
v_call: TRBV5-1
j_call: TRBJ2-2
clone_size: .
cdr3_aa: CASSGSGGNTGELFF
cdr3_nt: TGCGCCAGCAGCGGGTCGGGTGGGAACACCGGGGAGCTGTTTTTT

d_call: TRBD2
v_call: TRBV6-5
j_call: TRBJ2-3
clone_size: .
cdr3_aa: CATKGAGGPDTQYF
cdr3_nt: TGTGCCACCAAAGGGGCGGGAGGGCCAGATACGCAGTATTTT

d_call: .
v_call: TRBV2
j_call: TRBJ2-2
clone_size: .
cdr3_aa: CASSAGTTNTGELFF
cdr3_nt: TGTGCCAGCAGTGCCGGGACGACAAACACCGGGGAGCTGTTTTTT